This TCR beta chain was identified during a study of CD8+ T cells in alopecia areata. Looked up from germline, CDR1 is SGHDN and CDR2 is FVKESK. The CDR3 has 14 residues. V lost 4 bases, J lost 5 bases, and 5 bases stayed unmatched. A remark on this clone: The antigen remains undetermined.

Sequencing used cDNA as its template, made by extracting RNA and reverse transcribing it. TCRdb's copy holds only in-frame clones and misses some; the assay was immunoSEQ multiplex PCR. The table shows roughly 150,000 clones, with around 87% occurring only once. The study, taken as a whole, reports: Scalp samples also yield sequences of resident alphabeta T cells from normal skin.

The sequence came from a human donor with alopecia areata. The specimen was CD8+ T cells sorted from blood, collected at week 0. V is TRBV14 and J is TRBJ2-1, with 7 bases matching TRBD2. The CDR3 region is CASSLSSGDNEQFF. The CDR3 bases are TGTGCCAGCAGCCTCTCTAGCGGAGACAATGAGCAGTTCTTC.